The rows below give T cell receptor beta chains drawn from one sample of a study of T cell responses to AZD1222 COVID-19 vaccine. Data came from immunoSEQ multiplex PCR; TCRdb stores just in-frame clones and leaves some out. The profile covers about 140,000 clones, with 80% to 90% appearing a single time and approximately 6% taken by the ten largest. The sequenced sample was peripheral blood, obtained on day 0 of AZD1222 vaccination. These receptors came from an adult in good health. The CDR3 runs from the conserved cysteine through the conserved F or W. Each record gives: clone size, J gene, V gene, D gene, CDR3 protein, CDR3 DNA. The D gene is left open where the match is weak. A row's size may be missing; if present it is once, few, many or a size class.

>NA|TRBJ1-5|TRBV9|NA
CASSVRDWRGSQPQHF
TGTGCCAGCAGCGTAAGGGACTGGAGGGGCAGTCAGCCCCAGCATTTT
>NA|TRBJ1-1|TRBV11-3|NA
CASSLESGSGRPNTEAFF
TGTGCCAGCAGCTTAGAATCGGGATCGGGACGTCCGAACACTGAAGCTTTCTTT
>NA|TRBJ1-2|TRBV6-2/TRBV6-3|NA
CASSYSRVLIYGYTF
TGTGCCAGCAGTTACTCAAGGGTTCTCATCTATGGCTACACCTTC
>NA|TRBJ1-1|TRBV4-1|NA
CASSPNSGGPEAFF
TGCGCCAGCAGCCCGAACTCGGGCGGGCCTGAAGCTTTCTTT
>NA|TRBJ2-7|TRBV2|TRBD2
CATLSAGDDEQYF
TGTGCCACCCTGAGTGCGGGAGACGACGAGCAGTACTTC
>NA|TRBJ1-1|TRBV19|TRBD1
CATKSGRQGNTEAFF
TGTGCCACTAAGTCGGGGCGACAGGGGAACACTGAAGCTTTCTTT
>NA|TRBJ2-7|TRBV27|TRBD1
CASSPSDRAYEQYF
TGTGCCAGCAGTCCCTCGGACAGGGCCTACGAGCAGTACTTC
>NA|TRBJ1-2|TRBV19|NA
CASSMTFYGYTF
TGTGCCAGTAGTATGACGTTCTATGGCTACACCTTC
>few|TRBJ1-2|TRBV15|TRBD1
CATRVAGGSYGYTF
TGTGCCACCAGGGTCGCAGGGGGCAGCTATGGCTACACCTTC
>few|TRBJ1-5|TRBV19|TRBD1
CASSIQGAGQPQHF
TGTGCCAGTAGTATACAGGGGGCAGGGCAGCCCCAGCATTTT
>NA|TRBJ2-3|TRBV7-9|NA
CASSLNADTQYF
TGTGCCAGCAGCTTAAACGCAGATACGCAGTATTTT
>NA|TRBJ2-1|TRBV19|NA
CASSIWDGSSYNEQFF
TGTGCCAGTAGTATTTGGGACGGAAGCTCCTACAATGAGCAGTTCTTC
>NA|TRBJ1-1|TRBV29-1|NA
CSVGGRVNTEAFF
TGCAGCGTTGGGGGACGGGTGAACACTGAAGCTTTCTTT
>NA|TRBJ1-5|TRBV19|TRBD1
CASSPGQAYGQPQHF
TGTGCCAGTAGCCCAGGACAGGCCTATGGTCAGCCCCAGCATTTT
>NA|TRBJ1-1|TRBV5-1|NA
CASSLRVFGTRNTEAFF
TGCGCCAGCAGCCTTAGAGTCTTTGGGACAAGGAACACTGAAGCTTTCTTT
>NA|TRBJ2-3|TRBV27|NA
CASSLGTFRTDTQYF
TGTGCCAGCAGTTTGGGGACTTTTCGGACAGATACGCAGTATTTT
>NA|TRBJ2-7|TRBV10-3|TRBD2
CAISESTSGRNEQYF
TGTGCCATCAGTGAGTCGACTAGCGGGAGGAACGAGCAGTACTTC
>once|TRBJ2-7|TRBV14|TRBD2
CASSQTLGLAGGTSYEQYF
TGTGCCAGCAGCCAGACCCTTGGACTAGCGGGAGGGACCTCCTACGAGCAGTACTTC
>NA|TRBJ2-7|TRBV27|NA
CASSRTIGAYEQYF
TGTGCCAGCAGTCGGACGATTGGGGCCTACGAGCAGTACTTC
>NA|TRBJ1-5|TRBV15|NA
CATSKVSGPQHF
TGTGCCACCAGCAAAGTCTCCGGGCCCCAGCATTTT
>NA|TRBJ2-5|TRBV4-1|NA
CASSQELGGGAGETQYF
TGCGCCAGCAGCCAAGAACTAGGGGGGGGCGCCGGGGAGACCCAGTACTTC
>NA|TRBJ2-3|TRBV4-3|NA
CASSQVLGGMGTDTQYF
TGCGCCAGCAGCCAAGTTCTTGGCGGGATGGGCACAGATACGCAGTATTTT
>NA|TRBJ2-1|TRBV6-6|NA
CASSYVGVEEQFF
TGTGCCAGCAGTTACGTAGGGGTCGAAGAGCAGTTCTTC
>NA|TRBJ1-6|TRBV9|NA
CASSVGLAANSPLHF
TGTGCCAGCAGCGTAGGGTTGGCAGCTAATTCACCCCTCCACTTT
>NA|TRBJ1-1|TRBV5-1|NA
CASSLEVYTEAFF
TGCGCCAGCAGCTTGGAGGTATACACTGAAGCTTTCTTT
>once|TRBJ2-7|TRBV9|NA
CASSVYRVPSYEQYF
TGTGCCAGCAGCGTATACAGGGTACCCTCCTACGAGCAGTACTTC
>NA|TRBJ2-7|TRBV6-2/TRBV6-3|NA
CASSESSYEQYF
TGTGCCAGCAGCGAGAGCTCCTACGAGCAGTACTTC
>NA|TRBJ2-1|TRBV12-3/TRBV12-4|NA
CASSGGGRFF
TGTGCCAGCAGCGGAGGAGGTCGGTTCTTC
>NA|TRBJ2-3|TRBV2|TRBD2
CASSEGTSGTDTQYF
TGTGCCAGCAGTGAAGGGACTAGCGGCACAGATACGCAGTATTTT
>NA|TRBJ2-3|TRBV7-2|NA
CASSFVSTDTQYF
TGTGCCAGCAGCTTCGTGAGTACAGATACGCAGTATTTT
>once|TRBJ2-2|TRBV2|NA
CASSAKRGLPNTGELFF
TGTGCCAGCAGTGCCAAACGGGGACTTCCCAACACCGGGGAGCTGTTTTTT
>NA|TRBJ2-5|TRBV28|NA
CASSLWGGGETQYF
TGTGCCAGCAGTTTATGGGGTGGAGGGGAGACCCAGTACTTC
>NA|TRBJ2-3|TRBV4-3|TRBD2
CASSHAISGRGDTQYF
TGCGCCAGCAGCCACGCAATTAGCGGGAGGGGGGATACGCAGTATTTT
>NA|TRBJ1-5|TRBV27|NA
CASSLYTGSNQPQHF
TGTGCCAGCAGTTTATACACAGGGAGCAATCAGCCCCAGCATTTT
>NA|TRBJ1-1|TRBV19|TRBD1
CASSIPGQGKPEAFF
TGTGCCAGTAGTATCCCGGGACAGGGAAAACCTGAAGCTTTCTTT
>NA|TRBJ2-1|TRBV2|TRBD2
CASIDGTSDKQFF
TGTGCCAGCATCGATGGGACTAGCGATAAGCAGTTCTTC
>NA|TRBJ1-4|TRBV2|NA
CASIVGLGEEKLFF
TGTGCCAGCATCGTAGGTCTGGGTGAAGAAAAACTGTTTTTT
>NA|TRBJ1-1|TRBV28|NA
CASNPLWSGGEAFF
TGTGCCAGCAATCCCCTGTGGTCAGGAGGGGAAGCTTTCTTT
>NA|TRBJ1-4|TRBV14|NA
CASSQGGRIEKLFF
TGTGCCAGCAGCCAAGGTGGGAGGATTGAAAAACTGTTTTTT
>NA|TRBJ2-1|TRBV24-1|TRBD1
CATSDGPNADRGRAKQFF
TGTGCCACCAGTGATGGACCTAACGCCGACAGGGGGAGGGCGAAGCAGTTCTTC
>NA|TRBJ2-1|TRBV14|NA
CASSQDLIPRASSYNEQFF
TGTGCCAGCAGCCAAGATCTTATTCCCAGGGCGAGCTCCTACAATGAGCAGTTCTTC
>NA|TRBJ2-5|TRBV7-2|TRBD1
CASSSETGRETQYF
TGTGCCAGCAGCTCGGAGACAGGGCGGGAGACCCAGTACTTC